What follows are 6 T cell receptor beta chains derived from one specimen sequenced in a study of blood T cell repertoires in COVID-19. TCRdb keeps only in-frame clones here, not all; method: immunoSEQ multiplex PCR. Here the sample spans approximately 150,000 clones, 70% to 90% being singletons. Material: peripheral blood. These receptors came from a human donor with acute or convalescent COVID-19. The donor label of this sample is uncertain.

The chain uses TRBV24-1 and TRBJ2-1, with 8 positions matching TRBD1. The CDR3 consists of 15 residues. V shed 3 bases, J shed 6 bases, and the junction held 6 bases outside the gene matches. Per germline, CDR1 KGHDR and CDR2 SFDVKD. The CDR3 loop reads CATSDRLTGANEQFF. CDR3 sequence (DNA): TGTGCCACCAGTGATAGACTGACAGGGGCCAATGAGCAGTTCTTC.

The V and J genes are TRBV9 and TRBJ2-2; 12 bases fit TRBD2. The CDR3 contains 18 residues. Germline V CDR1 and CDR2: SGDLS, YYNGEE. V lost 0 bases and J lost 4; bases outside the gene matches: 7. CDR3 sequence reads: CASSVGPSGRAGTGELFF. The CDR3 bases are TGTGCCAGCAGCGTAGGTCCTAGCGGGAGGGCGGGCACCGGGGAGCTGTTTTTT. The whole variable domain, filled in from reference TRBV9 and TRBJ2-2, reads DSGVTQTPKHLITATGQRVTLRCSPRSGDLSVYWYQQSLDQGLQFLIQYYNGEERAKGNILERFSAQQFPDLHSELNLSSLELGDSALYFCASSVGPSGRAGTGELFFGEGSRLTVL.

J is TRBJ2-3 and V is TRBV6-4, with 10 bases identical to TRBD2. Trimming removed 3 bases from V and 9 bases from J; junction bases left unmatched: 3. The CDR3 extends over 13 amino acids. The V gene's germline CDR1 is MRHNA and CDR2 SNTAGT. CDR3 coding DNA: TGTGCCAGCAGTGAAAGGACTAGCGGAACGCAGTATTTT. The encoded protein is CASSERTSGTQYF.

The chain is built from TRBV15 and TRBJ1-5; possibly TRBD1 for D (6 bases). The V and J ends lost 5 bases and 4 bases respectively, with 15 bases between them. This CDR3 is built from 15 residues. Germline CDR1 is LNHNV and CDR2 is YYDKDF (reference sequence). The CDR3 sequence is CATSPGDGRNQPQHF. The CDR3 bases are TGTGCCACCAGCCCAGGGGATGGGAGAAATCAGCCCCAGCATTTT.

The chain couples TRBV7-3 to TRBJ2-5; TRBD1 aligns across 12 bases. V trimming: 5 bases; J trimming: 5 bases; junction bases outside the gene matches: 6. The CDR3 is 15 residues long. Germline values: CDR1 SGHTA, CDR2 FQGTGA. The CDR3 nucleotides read TGTGCCAGCAGCCCGGGACAGGGGGCCTTCGAGACCCAGTACTTC. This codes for CASSPGQGAFETQYF.

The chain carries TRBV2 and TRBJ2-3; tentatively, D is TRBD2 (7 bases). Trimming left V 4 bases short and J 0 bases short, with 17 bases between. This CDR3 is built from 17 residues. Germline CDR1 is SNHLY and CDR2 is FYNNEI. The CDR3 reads CASSGGGGSPSTDTQYF. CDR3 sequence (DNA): TGTGCCAGCAGTGGGGGGGGCGGGTCCCCTAGCACAGATACGCAGTATTTT.